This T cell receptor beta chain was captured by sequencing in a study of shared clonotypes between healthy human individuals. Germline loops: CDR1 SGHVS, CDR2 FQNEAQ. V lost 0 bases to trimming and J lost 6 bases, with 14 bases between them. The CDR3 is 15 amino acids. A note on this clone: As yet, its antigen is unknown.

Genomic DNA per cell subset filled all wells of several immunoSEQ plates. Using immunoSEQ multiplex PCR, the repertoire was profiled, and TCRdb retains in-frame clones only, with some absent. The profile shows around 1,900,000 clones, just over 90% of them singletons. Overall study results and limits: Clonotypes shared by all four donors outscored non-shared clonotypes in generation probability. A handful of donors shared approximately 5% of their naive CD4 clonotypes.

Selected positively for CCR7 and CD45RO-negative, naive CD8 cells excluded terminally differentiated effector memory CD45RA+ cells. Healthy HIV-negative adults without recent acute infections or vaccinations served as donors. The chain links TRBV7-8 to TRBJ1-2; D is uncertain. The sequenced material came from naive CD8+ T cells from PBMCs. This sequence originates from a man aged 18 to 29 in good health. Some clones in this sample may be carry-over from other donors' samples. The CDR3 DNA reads TGTGCCAGCAGCTTAGCGCGGGGAAACGTCGATGGCTACACCTTC. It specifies CASSLARGNVDGYTF.